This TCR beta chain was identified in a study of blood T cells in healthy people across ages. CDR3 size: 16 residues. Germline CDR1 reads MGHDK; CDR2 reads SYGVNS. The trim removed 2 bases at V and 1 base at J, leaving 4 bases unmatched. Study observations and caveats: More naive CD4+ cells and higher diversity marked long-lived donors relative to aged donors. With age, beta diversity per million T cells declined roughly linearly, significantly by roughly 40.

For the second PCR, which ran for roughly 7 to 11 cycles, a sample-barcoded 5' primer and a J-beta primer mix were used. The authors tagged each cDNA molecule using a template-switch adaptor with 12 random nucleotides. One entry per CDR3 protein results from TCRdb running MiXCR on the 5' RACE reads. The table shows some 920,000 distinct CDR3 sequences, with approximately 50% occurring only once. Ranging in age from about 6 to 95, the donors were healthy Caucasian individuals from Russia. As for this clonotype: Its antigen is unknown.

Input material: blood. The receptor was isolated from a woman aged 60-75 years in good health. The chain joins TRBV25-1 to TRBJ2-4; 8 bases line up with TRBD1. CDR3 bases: TGTGCCAGCAGTGAAAGTTCAGGGGGCGCCAAAAACATTCAGTACTTC. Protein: CASSESSGGAKNIQYF.